Sequencing of this T cell receptor beta chain was carried out in a study of blood T cells in healthy people across ages. Study information: Roughly one uniquely barcoded beta molecule per two T cells was captured.

Per the germline V gene, CDR1 is DFQATT and CDR2 is SNEGSKA (reference sequence). V lost 3 bases to trimming and J lost 0 bases, with 12 bases between them. This CDR3 has 14 amino acids. Through a sample-barcoded 5' primer and a J-beta primer mix, a second PCR was run for about 6 to 11 cycles. TCRdb reprocessed the 5' RACE reads via MiXCR and lists one record per CDR3 protein. The sample lists around 800,000 distinct CDR3 sequences, around 50% occurring once. Concerning this clonotype itself: What it binds is not known.

Points from the study as a whole: Changes seen in expanded clonotypes were possibly confounded by donor CMV status left unknown.

This clonotype was sampled from a man of 80 years or more in good health. The specimen sequenced was blood. The rearrangement links TRBV20-1 to TRBJ2-7; weak D call: TRBD2 (6 bases). CDR3 nucleotide sequence: TGCAGTGCTAGCTCTGGGCGGGGCTCCTACGAGCAGTACTTC. Translated: CSASSGRGSYEQYF.